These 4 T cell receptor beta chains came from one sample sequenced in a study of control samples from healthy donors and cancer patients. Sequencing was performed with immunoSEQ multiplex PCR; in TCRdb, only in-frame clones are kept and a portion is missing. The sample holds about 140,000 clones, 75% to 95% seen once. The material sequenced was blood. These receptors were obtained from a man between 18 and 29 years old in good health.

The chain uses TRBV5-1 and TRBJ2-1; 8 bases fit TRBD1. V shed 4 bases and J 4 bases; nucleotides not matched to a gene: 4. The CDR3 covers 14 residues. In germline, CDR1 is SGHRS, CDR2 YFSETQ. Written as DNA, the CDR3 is TGCGCCAGCAGCACGGACAGGGAATACAATGAGCAGTTCTTC. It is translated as CASSTDREYNEQFF.

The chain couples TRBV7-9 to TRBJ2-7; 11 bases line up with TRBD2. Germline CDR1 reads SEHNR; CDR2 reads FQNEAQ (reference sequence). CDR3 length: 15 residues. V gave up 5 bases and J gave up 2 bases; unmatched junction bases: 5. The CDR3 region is CASSPGLAETYEQYF. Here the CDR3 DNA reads TGTGCCAGCAGCCCGGGACTAGCGGAGACCTACGAGCAGTACTTC.

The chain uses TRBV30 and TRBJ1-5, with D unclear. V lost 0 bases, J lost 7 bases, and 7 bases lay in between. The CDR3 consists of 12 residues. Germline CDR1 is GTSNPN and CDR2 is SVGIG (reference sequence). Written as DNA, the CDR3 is TGTGCCTGGAGTGTACTTGGACAGCCCCAGCATTTT. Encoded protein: CAWSVLGQPQHF.

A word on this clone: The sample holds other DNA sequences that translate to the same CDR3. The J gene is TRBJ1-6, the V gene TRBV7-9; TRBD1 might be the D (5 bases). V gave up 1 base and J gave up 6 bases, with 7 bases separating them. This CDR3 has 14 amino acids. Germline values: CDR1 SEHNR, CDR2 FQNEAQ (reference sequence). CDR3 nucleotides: TGTGCCAGCAGCTTAGGACAGAGTAATTCACCCCTCCACTTT. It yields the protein CASSLGQSNSPLHF.